This T cell receptor (beta chain) was captured by sequencing in a study of T cells after yellow fever vaccination. Study conclusions and caveats: Faster peaking, at day 5 versus 15, marked a secondary response that was weaker. Once the booster was given, most primary-vaccination clones reappeared, at approximately 97% for CD4 and 85% to 90% for CD8.

TCRdb re-called the 5' RACE reads with MiXCR, one entry per CDR3 protein. The sample includes 150,000 to 200,000 distinct CDR3 sequences, approximately 10% of them seen just once. This clonotype was counted a few times. No antigen is known for it. The starting material was CD8+ T cells sorted from PBMCs, obtained 15 days after the yellow fever booster vaccination. This clonotype originated in a man younger than 35 who received the YFV17D yellow fever vaccine.

The CDR3 DNA follows: TGCGCCAGCTTCCCAACCCCGACTCGGGGAACTAAGACAGGGCCTACAGATACGCAGTATTTT. It specifies CASFPTPTRGTKTGPTDTQYF. V and J are TRBV5-1 and TRBJ2-3; 7 bases match TRBD1. Germline assignment: CDR1 SGHRS and CDR2 YFSETQ. The CDR3 sequence is 21 residues long. Unmatched junction bases numbered 29, after V lost 7 bases and J lost 3 bases.